Here is one T cell receptor (beta chain) with its context. Its specificity is unknown. This entry is derived from a study of Graves' ophthalmopathy and Graves' hyperthyroidism. Study details: Samples of peripheral blood were obtained at initial diagnosis, prior to treatment of any kind. General observations from the study: Sensitivity reached roughly 90% and specificity approximately 81% for a 13-signature model separating ophthalmopathy from stable hyperthyroidism.

Reliance was placed on clinical symptoms, serum thyroxine, TRAb, thyroid ultrasound and orbital computed tomography for diagnosis. PBMCs came from less than 12 ml of fresh peripheral blood. For repertoire sequencing, the TCR beta CDR3 regions were amplified from RNA transcripts. HTBI-primed first-round RT-PCR preceded second-round multiplex PCR. A single record per CDR3 protein comes from TCRdb applying MiXCR to the multiplex PCR reads. The sample carries around 660,000 distinct CDR3 sequences, about 40% recorded once. CDR3 size: 16 residues. Germline CDR1 MGHDK, CDR2 SYGVNS. The V and J ends lost 2 bases and 4 bases respectively, with 17 bases between them.

This TCR derives from an adult man with Graves' ophthalmopathy. The sample was peripheral blood. The rearrangement uses TRBV25-1 and TRBJ1-1, with D possibly being TRBD1 (5 bases). The CDR3 loop is CASSERPGRKTTEAFF. The CDR3 nucleotides read TGTGCCAGCAGTGAACGCCCAGGGAGGAAAACCACTGAAGCTTTCTTT.